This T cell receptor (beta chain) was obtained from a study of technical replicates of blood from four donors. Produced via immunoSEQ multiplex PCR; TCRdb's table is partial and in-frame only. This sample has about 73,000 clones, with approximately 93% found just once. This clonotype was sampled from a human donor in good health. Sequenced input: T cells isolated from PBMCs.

The CDR3 sequence is CASSEAQGTGISNQPQHF. The CDR3 region has the DNA TGTGCCAGCAGTGAAGCGCAAGGGACAGGGATAAGCAATCAGCCCCAGCATTTT. The rearrangement uses TRBV2 and TRBJ1-5, with 9 bases matching TRBD1. V lost 0 bases to trimming and J lost 1 base; unmatched junction nucleotides: 7. The CDR3 has 18 amino acids. Per germline, CDR1 SNHLY and CDR2 FYNNEI. Supplemented by reference TRBV2 and TRBJ1-5, the full variable domain reads EPEVTQTPSHQVTQMGQEVILRCVPISNHLYFYWYRQILGQKVEFLVSFYNNEISEKSEIFDDQFSVERPDGSNFTLKIRSTKLEDSAMYFCASSEAQGTGISNQPQHFGDGTRLSIL.